A single sample is the source of the 9 T cell receptor beta chains below, sequenced in a study of shared clonotypes between healthy human individuals. Clones were sequenced by immunoSEQ multiplex PCR, and TCRdb holds only the in-frame ones, with some missing. The sample carries 2.5 million or so clones, just over 90% recorded once. The sample comprised naive CD4+ T cells sorted from blood. Indicated subset: CD45RA+ positively selected. The receptors were gathered from a young man in good health.

The chain has TRBV7-2 and TRBJ1-2; 7 positions match TRBD1. The germline CDR1 and CDR2 sequences are SGHTA and FQGNSA. Trimming cost V 2 bases and J 6 bases; bases outside gene matches: 0. The CDR3 contains 12 residues. The CDR3 loop reads CASSLTGDGYTF. In nucleotides, the CDR3 is TGTGCCAGCAGCTTAACAGGGGATGGCTACACCTTC.

The chain carries TRBV6-6 and TRBJ2-7; no clear D gene. V shed 10 bases and J shed 3 bases, with 16 bases lying between them. CDR3 size: 13 residues. Germline V gene data show CDR1 as MNHNY and CDR2 as SVGAGI (reference sequence). CDR3 DNA: TGTGCCACACATGACCGATCGGGCTACGAGCAGTACTTC. Translating it yields CATHDRSGYEQYF.

This chain links TRBV6-1 with TRBJ2-7; 7 nucleotides align to TRBD2. The germline CDR1 and CDR2 sequences are MNHNS and SASEGT. V shed 10 bases and J 6 bases; nucleotides not matched to a gene: 12. There are 13 residues in the CDR3. CDR3 loop: CAISSGTPVEQYF. Here the CDR3 DNA reads TGTGCCATTTCTAGCGGTACCCCAGTCGAGCAGTACTTC.

As to this clone: Other DNA sequences of this sample code for an identical CDR3. The genes are TRBV19 and TRBJ1-5; D not resolved. The V and J ends lost 3 bases and 5 bases respectively, with 11 bases between them. Germline lookup yields CDR1 LNHDA and CDR2 SQIVND (reference sequence). This CDR3 comprises 14 residues. CDR3 nucleotides: TGTGCCAGTAGTATTGGAGCAGGTGATCAGCCCCAGCATTTT. Translated: CASSIGAGDQPQHF.

As to this clone: Other DNA variants within this sample encode the same CDR3. The chain carries TRBV5-1 and TRBJ1-2, with D unresolved. The CDR3 runs to 13 residues. Germline values: CDR1 SGHRS, CDR2 YFSETQ. V was trimmed by 5 bases and J by 1 base, leaving 9 bases between them. As DNA, the CDR3 is TGCGCCAGCAGTCTCGTGGGTAACTATGGCTACACCTTC. Its protein product is CASSLVGNYGYTF. Supplemented by reference TRBV5-1 and TRBJ1-2, the full variable domain reads KAGVTQTPRYLIKTRGQQVTLSCSPISGHRSVSWYQQTPGQGLQFLFEYFSETQRNKGNFPGRFSGRQFSNSRSEMNVSTLELGDSALYLCASSLVGNYGYTFGSGTRLTVV.

This clone was recorded once. V usage is TRBV30 and J usage is TRBJ1-1, with 11 bases that match TRBD1. Germline values: CDR1 GTSNPN, CDR2 SVGIG (reference sequence). V dropped 1 base and J dropped 0; count of bases not matched to a gene: 10. The CDR3 totals 18 residues. CDR3 protein: CAWSGRTGGAPMNTEAFF. CDR3 nucleotide sequence: TGTGCCTGGAGTGGACGGACAGGGGGCGCCCCCATGAACACTGAAGCTTTCTTT.

The chain employs TRBV28 and TRBJ2-7; no reliable D call. The CDR3 is made up of 14 amino acids. Germline CDR1 and CDR2: MDHEN and SYDVKM. V lost 6 bases, J lost 0 bases, and 12 bases lay in between. CDR3 DNA sequence: TGTGCCAGCAGCCCCTCCACTGTCTCCTACGAGCAGTACTTC. Translating it yields CASSPSTVSYEQYF.

J is TRBJ1-1 and V is TRBV19, with 8 bases identical to TRBD1. Germline V gives CDR1 LNHDA, CDR2 SQIVND (reference sequence). V dropped 5 bases and J dropped 5; count of bases not matched to a gene: 4. The length of the CDR3 is 13 residues. CDR3 DNA sequence: TGTGCCAGTAGTGCGTGGACAGGGACTGAAGCTTTCTTT. Its translation: CASSAWTGTEAFF.

To note about this clone: A read error may explain this, as a much larger clone is one base away. The same CDR3 can be traced to other DNA sequences in this sample. The chain joins TRBV20-1 to TRBJ1-5, with D unresolved. This CDR3 has 11 amino acids. Germline V lookup: CDR1 DFQATT, CDR2 SNEGSKA (reference sequence). Trimming took 6 bases from V and 1 from J, leaving 4 bases between them. The CDR3 nucleotides read TGCAGTGCAGGGAGCAATCAGCCCCAGCATTTT. Translating it yields CSAGSNQPQHF.